The rows below give T cell receptor beta chains drawn from one sample of a study of response to subunit inactivated influenza vaccine. TCRdb recomputed calls from the RT-PCR reads with MiXCR, one row per CDR3 protein. The profile covers 800,000 to 1,000,000 distinct CDR3 sequences, with about 20% appearing a single time and 10% taken by the ten largest. The sample was PBMCs from blood, taken more than 4 days after vaccination. All receptors come from a man aged 45-65 years who received an inactivated influenza vaccine. Both conserved end residues are part of each CDR3. Fields, in order: J gene, clone size, D gene, V gene, CDR3 protein, CDR3 DNA. D genes are given only for firm matches. The listing skips clone size in some rows; elsewhere it reads once, few, many or a size class.

j_gene: TRBJ2-3; abundance: few; d_gene: NA; v_gene: TRBV18; CDR3aa: CASARQLATDTQYF; CDR3nt: TGTGCCAGCGCACGACAGCTAGCCACAGATACGCAGTATTTT
j_gene: TRBJ2-2; abundance: NA; d_gene: TRBD2; v_gene: TRBV4-3; CDR3aa: CASSLGLDNTGELFF; CDR3nt: TGCGCCAGCAGCCTTGGACTAGATAACACCGGGGAGCTGTTTTTT
j_gene: TRBJ1-2; abundance: many; d_gene: NA; v_gene: TRBV10-3; CDR3aa: CAISGRRGYGYTF; CDR3nt: TGTGCCATCAGTGGTCGGAGGGGCTATGGCTACACCTTC
j_gene: TRBJ2-7; abundance: few; d_gene: NA; v_gene: TRBV4-2; CDR3aa: CASSQDRIYEQYF; CDR3nt: TGTGCCAGCAGCCAAGATCGGATATACGAGCAGTACTTC
j_gene: TRBJ2-1; abundance: many; d_gene: TRBD2; v_gene: TRBV29-1; CDR3aa: CSVPGLGSGGEQFF; CDR3nt: TGCAGCGTCCCGGGACTAGGGTCCGGGGGAGAGCAGTTCTTC
j_gene: TRBJ1-1; abundance: many; d_gene: NA; v_gene: TRBV4-2; CDR3aa: CASSQAGGANTEAFF; CDR3nt: TGTGCCAGCAGCCAAGCTGGAGGAGCGAACACTGAAGCTTTCTTT
j_gene: TRBJ1-1; abundance: few; d_gene: NA; v_gene: TRBV10-3; CDR3aa: CAIGGFAAEAFF; CDR3nt: TGTGCCATAGGGGGTTTCGCTGCGGAAGCTTTCTTT
j_gene: TRBJ2-7; abundance: few; d_gene: NA; v_gene: TRBV25-1; CDR3aa: CATLTGGTYGEQYF; CDR3nt: TGTGCCACCTTAACTGGCGGGACCTACGGGGAGCAGTACTTC
j_gene: TRBJ2-5; abundance: few; d_gene: TRBD1; v_gene: TRBV6-2/TRBV6-3; CDR3aa: CASSYPYSTGRETQYF; CDR3nt: TGTGCCAGCAGTTACCCATATTCGACAGGGCGGGAGACCCAGTACTTC
j_gene: TRBJ2-4; abundance: few; d_gene: TRBD2; v_gene: TRBV7-8; CDR3aa: CASSPQGRGENIQYF; CDR3nt: TGTGCCAGCAGCCCTCAGGGGCGGGGGGAAAACATTCAGTACTTC
j_gene: TRBJ2-5; abundance: few; d_gene: NA; v_gene: TRBV5-1; CDR3aa: CASSAGDYQETQYF; CDR3nt: TGCGCCAGCAGCGCCGGGGACTACCAAGAGACCCAGTACTTC
j_gene: TRBJ2-1; abundance: NA; d_gene: TRBD2; v_gene: TRBV5-6; CDR3aa: CASSLLAGGLLYNEQFF; CDR3nt: TGTGCCAGCAGCCTCCTAGCGGGGGGCCTTCTTTACAATGAGCAGTTCTTC
j_gene: TRBJ2-7; abundance: few; d_gene: TRBD2; v_gene: TRBV5-5; CDR3aa: CASGETSGGPYEQYF; CDR3nt: TGTGCCAGCGGGGAGACTAGCGGGGGGCCCTACGAGCAGTACTTC
j_gene: TRBJ2-7; abundance: NA; d_gene: TRBD2; v_gene: TRBV10-3; CDR3aa: CAISDSGAGGYEQYF; CDR3nt: TGTGCCATCAGTGACTCGGGAGCGGGAGGGTACGAGCAGTACTTC
j_gene: TRBJ2-5; abundance: few; d_gene: NA; v_gene: TRBV12-3/TRBV12-4; CDR3aa: CASSRGAETQYF; CDR3nt: TGTGCCAGCAGTCGGGGGGCGGAGACCCAGTACTTC
j_gene: TRBJ1-1; abundance: NA; d_gene: TRBD1; v_gene: TRBV9; CDR3aa: CASSVERGLGEAFF; CDR3nt: TGTGCCAGCAGCGTAGAGAGGGGGCTGGGTGAAGCTTTCTTT
j_gene: TRBJ2-2; abundance: few; d_gene: TRBD2; v_gene: TRBV9; CDR3aa: CASSVETPRLAGGGIRTGELFF; CDR3nt: TGTGCCAGCAGCGTAGAAACCCCCCGACTAGCGGGAGGCGGGATAAGGACCGGGGAGCTGTTTTTT
j_gene: TRBJ2-1; abundance: NA; d_gene: NA; v_gene: TRBV4-3; CDR3aa: CASSYEGRGYEQFF; CDR3nt: TGCGCCAGCAGCTATGAGGGCCGGGGCTATGAGCAGTTCTTC
j_gene: TRBJ1-6; abundance: few; d_gene: TRBD1; v_gene: TRBV20-1; CDR3aa: CSAIQGTENSPLHF; CDR3nt: TGCAGTGCTATTCAAGGGACAGAGAATTCACCCCTCCACTTT
j_gene: TRBJ2-5; abundance: few; d_gene: NA; v_gene: TRBV10-3; CDR3aa: CAISEGLGAETQYF; CDR3nt: TGTGCCATCAGTGAAGGTCTAGGTGCAGAGACCCAGTACTTC
j_gene: TRBJ2-1; abundance: many; d_gene: NA; v_gene: TRBV20-1; CDR3aa: CSAGSYNEQFF; CDR3nt: TGCAGTGCCGGCTCCTACAATGAGCAGTTCTTC
j_gene: TRBJ1-3; abundance: few; d_gene: NA; v_gene: TRBV5-5; CDR3aa: CASSSYLGSSGNTIYF; CDR3nt: TGTGCCAGCAGCTCGTACCTCGGTAGCTCTGGAAACACCATATATTTT
j_gene: TRBJ2-7; abundance: NA; d_gene: NA; v_gene: TRBV20-1; CDR3aa: CSARGAVYEQYF; CDR3nt: TGCAGTGCTAGAGGGGCGGTGTACGAGCAGTACTTC
j_gene: TRBJ2-3; abundance: few; d_gene: TRBD2; v_gene: TRBV24-1; CDR3aa: CATSELTSGSFDTQYF; CDR3nt: TGTGCCACCAGTGAACTTACTAGCGGGAGCTTCGATACGCAGTATTTT
j_gene: TRBJ2-7; abundance: NA; d_gene: NA; v_gene: TRBV2; CDR3aa: CASSREGVWNEQYF; CDR3nt: TGTGCCAGCAGTAGGGAAGGGGTTTGGAACGAGCAGTACTTC
j_gene: TRBJ2-5; abundance: NA; d_gene: TRBD1; v_gene: TRBV10-3; CDR3aa: CAIKSRGGPQETQYF; CDR3nt: TGTGCCATCAAAAGTAGAGGGGGCCCCCAAGAGACCCAGTACTTC
j_gene: TRBJ2-1; abundance: NA; d_gene: NA; v_gene: TRBV14; CDR3aa: CASSQGGQVISGAHYNEQFF; CDR3nt: TGTGCCAGCAGCCAAGGGGGGCAGGTAATAAGCGGGGCCCACTACAATGAGCAGTTCTTC
j_gene: TRBJ2-1; abundance: few; d_gene: NA; v_gene: TRBV10-3; CDR3aa: CAISSASYNEQFF; CDR3nt: TGTGCCATCAGTTCAGCCTCCTACAATGAGCAGTTCTTC
j_gene: TRBJ1-1; abundance: few; d_gene: NA; v_gene: TRBV20-1; CDR3aa: CSGEGGTGSFTEAFF; CDR3nt: TGCAGTGGAGAGGGGGGAACAGGCTCGTTCACTGAAGCTTTCTTT
j_gene: TRBJ2-1; abundance: few; d_gene: NA; v_gene: TRBV12-3/TRBV12-4; CDR3aa: CASSFSSTNEQFF; CDR3nt: TGTGCCAGCAGTTTTTCTAGCACCAATGAGCAGTTCTTC
j_gene: TRBJ2-7; abundance: NA; d_gene: NA; v_gene: TRBV7-9; CDR3aa: CASRPDRTYEQYF; CDR3nt: TGTGCCAGCAGGCCCGACAGGACCTACGAGCAGTACTTC
j_gene: TRBJ1-2; abundance: NA; d_gene: TRBD1; v_gene: TRBV4-3; CDR3aa: CASSQDEGGRVGGYTF; CDR3nt: TGCGCCAGCAGCCAAGATGAAGGGGGCCGGGTTGGAGGCTACACCTTC
j_gene: TRBJ1-1; abundance: NA; d_gene: TRBD1; v_gene: TRBV10-3; CDR3aa: CAISGGTGANTEAFF; CDR3nt: TGTGCCATCAGTGGCGGGACAGGGGCGAACACTGAAGCTTTCTTT
j_gene: TRBJ2-7; abundance: few; d_gene: TRBD2; v_gene: TRBV27; CDR3aa: CASSLNGLAPYEQYF; CDR3nt: TGTGCCAGCAGTTTAAACGGACTAGCCCCCTACGAGCAGTACTTC
j_gene: TRBJ2-3; abundance: few; d_gene: TRBD2; v_gene: TRBV4-3; CDR3aa: CASSLLSGMVGTDTQYF; CDR3nt: TGCGCCAGCAGCCTCCTGAGCGGGATGGTCGGCACAGATACGCAGTATTTT
j_gene: TRBJ2-1; abundance: few; d_gene: NA; v_gene: TRBV4-3; CDR3aa: CASSQSGTAYNEQFF; CDR3nt: TGCGCCAGCAGCCAGTCCGGGACGGCCTACAATGAGCAGTTCTTC
j_gene: TRBJ2-7; abundance: NA; d_gene: NA; v_gene: TRBV6-5; CDR3aa: CASSNEAGYEQYF; CDR3nt: TGTGCCAGCAGTAACGAGGCAGGCTACGAGCAGTACTTC
j_gene: TRBJ2-3; abundance: NA; d_gene: TRBD1; v_gene: TRBV7-2; CDR3aa: CASSITGGRTDTQYF; CDR3nt: TGTGCCAGCAGCATAACAGGGGGCCGCACAGATACGCAGTATTTT
j_gene: TRBJ2-3; abundance: NA; d_gene: NA; v_gene: TRBV12-3/TRBV12-4; CDR3aa: CASSVGLIDTQYF; CDR3nt: TGTGCCAGCAGTGTAGGCCTTATCGATACGCAGTATTTT
j_gene: TRBJ2-3; abundance: few; d_gene: NA; v_gene: TRBV7-6; CDR3aa: CASSLGHVDTQYF; CDR3nt: TGTGCCAGCAGCTTAGGGCATGTAGATACGCAGTATTTT